The clone carrying this T cell receptor (beta chain) was observed a few times. Using its own MiXCR run on the 5' RACE reads, TCRdb lists one record per CDR3 protein. Seen here are some 100,000 distinct CDR3 sequences, approximately 12% observed once, and the top ten hold 35% to 45%. Time point indicated: sample taken at primary tumor resection. Whole RNA obtained from tumor, nontumor lung or frozen PBMC underwent sequencing without sorting. This record belongs to a study of spatial heterogeneity in lung cancer. For the study at large: In the raw reads, each unique TCR and UMI combination was present more than ten times on average.

The sample here was PBMCs, taken at surgery. The TCR originated in a male donor with early-stage non-small cell lung cancer.

CDR3 sequence (DNA): TGTGCCAGCAGTGTAAGGACGGCCGAGAATCAGCCCCAGCATTTT. Translated, it gives CASSVRTAENQPQHF. This rearrangement joins TRBV2 to TRBJ1-5; D gene unclear. The germline CDR1 and CDR2 sequences are SNHLY and FYNNEI. Between the trimmed V and J ends, which lost 4 bases and 4 bases, there was a span of 14 bases. This CDR3 spans 15 amino acids. The full variable domain, completed using reference TRBV2 and TRBJ1-5, is EPEVTQTPSHQVTQMGQEVILRCVPISNHLYFYWYRQILGQKVEFLVSFYNNEISEKSEIFDDQFSVERPDGSNFTLKIRSTKLEDSAMYFCASSVRTAENQPQHFGDGTRLSIL.